What follows are 11 T cell receptor beta chains derived from one specimen sequenced in a study of shared clonotypes between healthy human individuals. In the naive CD8 group, cells lacked CD45RO and were positively selected for CCR7, so terminally differentiated effector memory CD45RA+ cells were left out. The data were produced by immunoSEQ multiplex PCR, yet TCRdb's version contains in-frame clones alone and is incomplete. The sample lists 2 million to 2.5 million clones, less than 95% occurring once. Sequenced input: naive CD8+ T cells sorted from blood. These receptors all stem from a man in his late teens or twenties in good health.

The rearrangement uses TRBV19 and TRBJ1-5; D perhaps matches TRBD1 (5 bases). Germline assignment: CDR1 LNHDA and CDR2 SQIVND (reference sequence). The V and J ends lost 7 bases and 3 bases respectively, with 10 bases between them. This CDR3 region has 13 residues. The CDR3 nucleotides read TGTGCCAGTAAAGACAGTAACAATCAGCCCCAGCATTTT. Translating it yields CASKDSNNQPQHF.

This clone has a handful of counts. The rearrangement uses TRBV2 and TRBJ1-6, with 7 bases fitting TRBD1. Germline V lookup: CDR1 SNHLY, CDR2 FYNNEI. The CDR3 is 14 amino acids. V shed 4 bases and J 9 bases; nucleotides not matched to a gene: 6. The CDR3 region has the DNA TGTGCCAGCAGTGGGGCAGGGGGTTTTTCACCCCTCCACTTT. This encodes CASSGAGGFSPLHF.

The V gene is TRBV9, the J gene TRBJ1-2; no clear D. Germline CDR1 SGDLS, CDR2 YYNGEE. The CDR3 contains 14 residues. V was cut by 5 bases and J by 2 bases, with 13 bases left in between. In DNA, the CDR3 is TGTGCCAGCAGGGGAGCGGAGCGCAACTATGGCTACACCTTC. This codes for CASRGAERNYGYTF.

The chain has TRBV4-1 and TRBJ2-7; TRBD2 matches at 8 bases. After removal of 2 bases from V and 2 bases from J, the junction contained 5 bases not matched to a gene. The CDR3 spans 15 residues. Germline assignment: CDR1 MGHRA and CDR2 YSYEKL. The CDR3 nucleotides read TGCGCCAGCAGCCAATCACTAGCGGACCCCTACGAGCAGTACTTC. Translating it yields CASSQSLADPYEQYF.

This sequence joins TRBV4-1 and TRBJ1-4; D ambiguous. The V and J ends lost 0 bases and 5 bases respectively, with 10 bases between them. The CDR3 extends over 15 amino acids. Germline CDR1 and CDR2: MGHRA and YSYEKL. In nucleotides, the CDR3 is TGCGCCAGCAGCCAAGATCCACGGGGAAATGAAAAACTGTTTTTT. Translation gives CASSQDPRGNEKLFF.

The chain carries TRBV15 and TRBJ2-1; 10 bases fit TRBD1. V shed 9 bases, J shed 5 bases, and the junction held 10 bases outside the gene matches. The germline V gene has CDR1 LNHNV and CDR2 YYDKDF (reference sequence). The CDR3 loop spans 15 amino acids. CDR3 nucleotide sequence: TGTGCCACAAGCCTGACAGGGGGCTGGGACAATGAGCAGTTCTTC. This codes for CATSLTGGWDNEQFF. Full variable domain (rest looked up from reference TRBV15 and TRBJ2-1): DAMVIQNPRYQVTQFGKPVTLSCSQTLNHNVMYWYQQKSSQAPKLLFHYYDKDFNNEADTPDNFQSRRPNTSFCFLDIRSPGLGDTAMYLCATSLTGGWDNEQFFGPGTRLTVL.

The rearrangement joins TRBV13 to TRBJ2-2; possibly TRBD2 for D (5 bases). Germline CDR1 PRHDT, CDR2 FYEKMQ (reference sequence). This CDR3 contains 15 residues. V lost 5 bases to trimming and J lost 4 bases, with 14 bases between them. The CDR3 here is CASSLDVRGTGELFF. CDR3 DNA sequence: TGTGCCAGCAGCCTCGATGTCCGGGGCACCGGGGAGCTGTTTTTT.

The genes are TRBV27 and TRBJ2-2, with no clear D. The CDR3 length is 15 residues. Germline V gene lookup returns CDR1 MNHEY and CDR2 SMNVEV (reference sequence). Trimming took off 3 bases at V and 6 bases at J, with 14 bases between the two ends. The CDR3 sequence is CASSFSESPAGELFF. For the CDR3, the DNA is TGTGCCAGCAGTTTTTCGGAGTCCCCGGCCGGGGAGCTGTTTTTT.

The chain combines TRBV10-3 with TRBJ2-1; D may be TRBD1 (5 bases). Germline V gene data show CDR1 as ENHRY and CDR2 as SYGVKD. Trimming took 6 bases from V and 1 from J, leaving 13 bases between them. This CDR3 region has 15 residues. The CDR3 is CAISEAGNSYNEQFF. Here the CDR3 DNA reads TGTGCCATCAGCGAGGCAGGGAATTCCTACAATGAGCAGTTCTTC.

The chain combines TRBV27 with TRBJ2-7, with a tentative D call TRBD2 (6 bases). The CDR3 covers 15 residues. Trimming stripped 5 bases from V and 0 bases from J, with 14 bases between. Germline lookup yields CDR1 MNHEY and CDR2 SMNVEV (reference sequence). The CDR3 nucleotides read TGTGCCAGCAGTCCCACTCGGGGGAGCTCCTACGAGCAGTACTTC. As protein: CASSPTRGSSYEQYF.

The chain recombines TRBV19 with TRBJ1-2; 9 bases are a match to TRBD1. J lost 2 bases, V lost 3 bases, and 4 bases had no gene match. Germline CDR1 LNHDA, CDR2 SQIVND (reference sequence). This CDR3 contains 15 residues. This CDR3 reads CASSMDRGLNYGYTF. In DNA form, the CDR3 reads TGTGCCAGTAGTATGGACAGGGGACTAAACTATGGCTACACCTTC.